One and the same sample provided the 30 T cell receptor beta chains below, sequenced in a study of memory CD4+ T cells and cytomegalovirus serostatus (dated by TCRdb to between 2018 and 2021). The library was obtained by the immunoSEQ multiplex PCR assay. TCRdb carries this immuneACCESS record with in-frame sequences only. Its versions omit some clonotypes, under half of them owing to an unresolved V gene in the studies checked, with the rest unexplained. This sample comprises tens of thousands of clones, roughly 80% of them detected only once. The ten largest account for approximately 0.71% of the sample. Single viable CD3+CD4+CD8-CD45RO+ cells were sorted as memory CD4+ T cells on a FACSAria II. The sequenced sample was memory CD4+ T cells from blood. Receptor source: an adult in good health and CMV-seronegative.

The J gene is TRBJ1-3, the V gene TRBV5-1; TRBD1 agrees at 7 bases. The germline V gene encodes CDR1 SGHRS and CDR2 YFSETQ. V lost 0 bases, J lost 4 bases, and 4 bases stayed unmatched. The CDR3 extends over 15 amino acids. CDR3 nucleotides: TGCGCCAGCAGCTTGGGGGACAGTCGGGGAAACACCATATATTTT. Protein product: CASSLGDSRGNTIYF. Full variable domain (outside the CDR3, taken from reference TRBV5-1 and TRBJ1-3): KAGVTQTPRYLIKTRGQQVTLSCSPISGHRSVSWYQQTPGQGLQFLFEYFSETQRNKGNFPGRFSGRQFSNSRSEMNVSTLELGDSALYLCASSLGDSRGNTIYFGEGSWLTVV.

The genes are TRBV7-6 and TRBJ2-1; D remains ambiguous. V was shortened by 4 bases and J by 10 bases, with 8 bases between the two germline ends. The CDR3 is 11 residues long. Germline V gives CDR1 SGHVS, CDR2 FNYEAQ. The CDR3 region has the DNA TGTGCCAGCAGCTCCAGTCTGGAGCAGTTCTTC. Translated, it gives CASSSSLEQFF. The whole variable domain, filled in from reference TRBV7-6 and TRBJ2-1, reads GAGVSQSPRYKVTKRGQDVALRCDPISGHVSLYWYRQALGQGPEFLTYFNYEAQQDKSGLPNDRFSAERPEGSISTLTIQRTEQRDSAMYRCASSSSLEQFFGPGTRLTVL.

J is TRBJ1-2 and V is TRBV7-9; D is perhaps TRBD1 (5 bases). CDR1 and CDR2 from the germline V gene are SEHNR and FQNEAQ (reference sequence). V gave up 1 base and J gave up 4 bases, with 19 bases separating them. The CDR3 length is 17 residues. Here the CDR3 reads CASSLDLIGVGFYGYTF. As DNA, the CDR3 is TGTGCCAGCAGCTTAGACCTGATAGGGGTTGGATTCTATGGCTACACCTTC.

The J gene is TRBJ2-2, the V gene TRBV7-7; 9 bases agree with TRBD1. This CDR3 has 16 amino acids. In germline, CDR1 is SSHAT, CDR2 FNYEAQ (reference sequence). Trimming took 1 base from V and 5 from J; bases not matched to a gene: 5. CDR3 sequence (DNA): TGTGCCAGCAGCTTAGAAGCGACAGGGGGGACCGGGGAGCTGTTTTTT. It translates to CASSLEATGGTGELFF. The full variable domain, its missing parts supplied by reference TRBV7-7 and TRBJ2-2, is GAGVSQSPRYKVTKRGQDVTLRCDPISSHATLYWYQQALGQGPEFLTYFNYEAQPDKSGLPSDRFSAERPEGSISTLTIQRTEQRDSAMYRCASSLEATGGTGELFFGEGSRLTVL.

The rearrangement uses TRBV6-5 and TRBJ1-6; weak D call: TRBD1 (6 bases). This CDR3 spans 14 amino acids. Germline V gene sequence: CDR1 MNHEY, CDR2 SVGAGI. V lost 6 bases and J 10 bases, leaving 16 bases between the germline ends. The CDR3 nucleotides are TGTGCCAGCAGCTCTCCACAGGGTGGCTCACCCCTCCACTTT. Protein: CASSSPQGGSPLHF.

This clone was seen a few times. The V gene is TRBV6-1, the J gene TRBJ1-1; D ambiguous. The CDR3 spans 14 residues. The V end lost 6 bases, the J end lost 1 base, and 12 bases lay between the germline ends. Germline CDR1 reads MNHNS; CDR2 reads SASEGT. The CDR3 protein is CASSVTSGNTEAFF. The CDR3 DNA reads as TGTGCCAGCAGCGTAACGTCTGGGAACACTGAAGCTTTCTTT.

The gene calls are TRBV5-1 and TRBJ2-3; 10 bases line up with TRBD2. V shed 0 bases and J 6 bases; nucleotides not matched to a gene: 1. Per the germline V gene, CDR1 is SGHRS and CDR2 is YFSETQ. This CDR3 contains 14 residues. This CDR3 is CASSLDSGGDTQYF. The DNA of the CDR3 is TGCGCCAGCAGCTTGGATAGCGGGGGGGATACGCAGTATTTT.

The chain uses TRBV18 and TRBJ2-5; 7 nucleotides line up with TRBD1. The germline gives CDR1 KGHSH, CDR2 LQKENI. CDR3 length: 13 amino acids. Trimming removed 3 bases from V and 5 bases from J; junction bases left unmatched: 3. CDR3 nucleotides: TGTGCCAGCTCACCTTCGACAGGGGAGACCCAGTACTTC. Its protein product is CASSPSTGETQYF. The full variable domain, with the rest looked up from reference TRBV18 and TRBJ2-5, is NAGVMQNPRHLVRRRGQEARLRCSPMKGHSHVYWYRQLPEEGLKFMVYLQKENIIDESGMPKERFSAEFPKEGPSILRIQQVVRGDSAAYFCASSPSTGETQYFGPGTRLLVL.

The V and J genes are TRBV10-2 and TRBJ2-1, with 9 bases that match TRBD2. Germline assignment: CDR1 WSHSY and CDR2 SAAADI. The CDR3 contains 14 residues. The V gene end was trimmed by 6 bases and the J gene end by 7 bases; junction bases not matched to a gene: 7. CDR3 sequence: CASRPGLATNEQFF. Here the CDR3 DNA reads TGCGCCAGCAGACCGGGACTAGCTACTAATGAGCAGTTCTTC.

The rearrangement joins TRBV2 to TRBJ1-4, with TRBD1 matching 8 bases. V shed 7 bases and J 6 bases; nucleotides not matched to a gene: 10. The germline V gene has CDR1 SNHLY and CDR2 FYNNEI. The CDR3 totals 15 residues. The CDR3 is CASTPSDRVDEKLFF. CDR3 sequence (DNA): TGTGCCAGCACCCCTTCGGACAGGGTAGATGAAAAACTGTTTTTT.

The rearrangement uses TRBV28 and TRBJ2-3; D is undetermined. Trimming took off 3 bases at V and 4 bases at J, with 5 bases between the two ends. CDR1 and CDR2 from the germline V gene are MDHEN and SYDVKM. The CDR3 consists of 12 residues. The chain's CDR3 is CASSFNPDTQYF. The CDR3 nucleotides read TGTGCCAGCAGTTTTAACCCAGATACGCAGTATTTT. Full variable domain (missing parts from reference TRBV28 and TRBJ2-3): DVKVTQSSRYLVKRTGEKVFLECVQDMDHENMFWYRQDPGLGLRLIYFSYDVKMKEKGDIPEGYSVSREKKERFSLILESASTNQTSMYLCASSFNPDTQYFGPGTRLTVL.

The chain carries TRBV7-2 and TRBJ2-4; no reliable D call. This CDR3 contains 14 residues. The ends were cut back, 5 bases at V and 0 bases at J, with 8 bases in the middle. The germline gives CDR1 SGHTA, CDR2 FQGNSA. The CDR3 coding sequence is TGTGCCAGCAGCCCGCCGACAGCCAAAAACATTCAGTACTTC. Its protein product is CASSPPTAKNIQYF.

This CDR3 reads CATSREAGTLYGYTF. CDR3 nucleotide sequence: TGTGCCACCAGCAGAGAGGCAGGGACCCTCTATGGCTACACCTTC. The chain carries TRBV15 and TRBJ1-2, with D perhaps matching TRBD1 (5 bases). CDR3 length: 15 amino acids. Germline CDR1 LNHNV, CDR2 YYDKDF (reference sequence). V was trimmed by 0 bases and J by 4 bases, leaving 12 bases between them.

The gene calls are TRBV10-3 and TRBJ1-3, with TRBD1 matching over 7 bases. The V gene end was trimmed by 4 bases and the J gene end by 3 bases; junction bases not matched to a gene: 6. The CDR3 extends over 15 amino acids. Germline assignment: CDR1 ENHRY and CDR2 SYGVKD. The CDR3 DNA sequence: TGTGCCATCAGTGGAGGACAGGATCATGGAAACACCATATATTTT. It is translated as CAISGGQDHGNTIYF.

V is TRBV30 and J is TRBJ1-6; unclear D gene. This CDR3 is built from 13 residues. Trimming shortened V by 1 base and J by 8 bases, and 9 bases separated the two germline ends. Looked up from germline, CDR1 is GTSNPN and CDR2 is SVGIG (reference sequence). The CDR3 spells CAWSARADSPLHF. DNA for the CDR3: TGTGCCTGGAGTGCCCGAGCCGATTCACCCCTCCACTTT.

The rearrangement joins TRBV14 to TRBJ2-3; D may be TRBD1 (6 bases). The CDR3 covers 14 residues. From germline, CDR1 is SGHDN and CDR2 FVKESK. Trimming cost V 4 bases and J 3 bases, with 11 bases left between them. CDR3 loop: CASSRITGTDTQYF. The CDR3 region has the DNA TGTGCCAGCAGCCGCATTACAGGGACAGATACGCAGTATTTT.

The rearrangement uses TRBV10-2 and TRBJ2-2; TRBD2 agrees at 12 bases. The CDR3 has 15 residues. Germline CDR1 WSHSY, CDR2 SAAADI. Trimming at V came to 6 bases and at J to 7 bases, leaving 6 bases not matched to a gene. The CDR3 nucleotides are TGCGCCAGCAGGCCCTCTAGCGGGAGGGGCGGGGAGCTGTTTTTT. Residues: CASRPSSGRGGELFF.

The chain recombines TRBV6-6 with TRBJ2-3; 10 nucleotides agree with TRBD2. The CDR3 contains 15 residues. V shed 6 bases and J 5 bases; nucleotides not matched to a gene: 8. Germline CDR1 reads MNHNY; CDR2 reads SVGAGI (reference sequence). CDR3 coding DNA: TGTGCCAGCAGCAACAGCGGGGGGGCGGGAGATACGCAGTATTTT. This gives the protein CASSNSGGAGDTQYF.

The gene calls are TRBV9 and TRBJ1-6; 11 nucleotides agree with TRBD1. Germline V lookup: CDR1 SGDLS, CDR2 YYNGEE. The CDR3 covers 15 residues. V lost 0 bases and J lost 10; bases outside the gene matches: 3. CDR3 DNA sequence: TGTGCCAGCAGCGTAGAAGGACAGGGGGCCTCACCCCTCCACTTT. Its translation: CASSVEGQGASPLHF. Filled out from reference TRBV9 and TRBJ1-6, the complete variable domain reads DSGVTQTPKHLITATGQRVTLRCSPRSGDLSVYWYQQSLDQGLQFLIQYYNGEERAKGNILERFSAQQFPDLHSELNLSSLELGDSALYFCASSVEGQGASPLHFGNGTRLTVT.

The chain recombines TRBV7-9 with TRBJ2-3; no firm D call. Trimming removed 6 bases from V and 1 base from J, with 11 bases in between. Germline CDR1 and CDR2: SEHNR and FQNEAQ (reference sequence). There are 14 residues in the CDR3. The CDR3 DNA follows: TGTGCCAGCAGTAACCATCGGGGCACAGATACGCAGTATTTT. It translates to CASSNHRGTDTQYF.

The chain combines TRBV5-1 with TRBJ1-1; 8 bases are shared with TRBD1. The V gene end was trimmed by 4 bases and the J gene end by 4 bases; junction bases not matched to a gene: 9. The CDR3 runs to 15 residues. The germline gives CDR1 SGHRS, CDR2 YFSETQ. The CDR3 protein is CASSPKTGEGTEAFF. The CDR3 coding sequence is TGCGCCAGCAGCCCTAAGACAGGGGAGGGCACTGAAGCTTTCTTT.

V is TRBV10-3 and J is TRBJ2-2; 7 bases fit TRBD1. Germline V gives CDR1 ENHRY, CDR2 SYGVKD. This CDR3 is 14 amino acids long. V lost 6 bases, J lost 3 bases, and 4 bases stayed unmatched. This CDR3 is CAISWGTDTGELFF. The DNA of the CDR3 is TGTGCCATCAGCTGGGGGACAGACACCGGGGAGCTGTTTTTT.

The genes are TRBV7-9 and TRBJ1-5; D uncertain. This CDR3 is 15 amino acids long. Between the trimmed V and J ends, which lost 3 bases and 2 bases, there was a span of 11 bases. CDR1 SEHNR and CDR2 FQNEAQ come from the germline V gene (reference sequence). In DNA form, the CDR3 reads TGTGCCAGCAGCTTTCAGGCAGGTGGCAATCAGCCCCAGCATTTT. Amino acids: CASSFQAGGNQPQHF. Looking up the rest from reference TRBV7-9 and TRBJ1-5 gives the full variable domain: DTGVSQNPRHKITKRGQNVTFRCDPISEHNRLYWYRQTLGQGPEFLTYFQNEAQLEKSRLLSDRFSAERPKGSFSTLEIQRTEQGDSAMYLCASSFQAGGNQPQHFGDGTRLSIL.

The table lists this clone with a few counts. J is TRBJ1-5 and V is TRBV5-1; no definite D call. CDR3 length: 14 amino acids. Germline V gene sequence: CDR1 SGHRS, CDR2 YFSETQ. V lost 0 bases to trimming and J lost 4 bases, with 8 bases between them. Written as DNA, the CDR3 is TGCGCCAGCAGCTTGGGTACGGGAAATCAGCCCCAGCATTTT. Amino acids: CASSLGTGNQPQHF. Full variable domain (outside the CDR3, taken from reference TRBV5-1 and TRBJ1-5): KAGVTQTPRYLIKTRGQQVTLSCSPISGHRSVSWYQQTPGQGLQFLFEYFSETQRNKGNFPGRFSGRQFSNSRSEMNVSTLELGDSALYLCASSLGTGNQPQHFGDGTRLSIL.

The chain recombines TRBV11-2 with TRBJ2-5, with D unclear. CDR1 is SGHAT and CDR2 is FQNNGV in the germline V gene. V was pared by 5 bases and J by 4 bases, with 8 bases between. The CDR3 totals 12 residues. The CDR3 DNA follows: TGTGCCAGCAGCCCCGTCCCAGAGACCCAGTACTTC. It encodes CASSPVPETQYF.

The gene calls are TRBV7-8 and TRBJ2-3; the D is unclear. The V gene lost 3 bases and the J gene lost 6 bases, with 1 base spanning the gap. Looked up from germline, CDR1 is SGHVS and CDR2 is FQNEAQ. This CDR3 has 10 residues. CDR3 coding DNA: TGTGCCAGCAGCTTCGATACGCAGTATTTT. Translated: CASSFDTQYF. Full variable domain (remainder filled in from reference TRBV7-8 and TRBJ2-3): GAGVSQSPRYKVAKRGQDVALRCDPISGHVSLFWYQQALGQGPEFLTYFQNEAQLDKSGLPSDRFFAERPEGSVSTLKIQRTQQEDSAVYLCASSFDTQYFGPGTRLTVL.

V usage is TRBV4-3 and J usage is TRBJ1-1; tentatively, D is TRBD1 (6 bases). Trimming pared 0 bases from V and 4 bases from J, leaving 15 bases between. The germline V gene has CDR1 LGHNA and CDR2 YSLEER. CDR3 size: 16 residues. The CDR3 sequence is CASSQDAGGRGTEAFF. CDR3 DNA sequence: TGCGCCAGCAGCCAAGATGCCGGGGGCCGTGGCACTGAAGCTTTCTTT.

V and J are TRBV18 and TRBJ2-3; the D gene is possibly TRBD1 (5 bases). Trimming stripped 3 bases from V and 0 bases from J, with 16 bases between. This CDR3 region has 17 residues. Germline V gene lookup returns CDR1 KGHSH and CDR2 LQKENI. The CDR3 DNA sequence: TGTGCCAGCTCACCCCGGTGGGGCCGGAGTAGCACAGATACGCAGTATTTT. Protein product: CASSPRWGRSSTDTQYF.

The chain's CDR3 is CASSGFPTQYF. The CDR3 DNA reads TGTGCCAGCAGTGGCTTCCCCACGCAGTATTTT. The chain combines TRBV6-4 with TRBJ2-3; D is ambiguous. This CDR3 has 11 amino acids. The germline V gene encodes CDR1 MRHNA and CDR2 SNTAGT. The V and J ends lost 4 bases and 9 bases respectively, with 8 bases between them.

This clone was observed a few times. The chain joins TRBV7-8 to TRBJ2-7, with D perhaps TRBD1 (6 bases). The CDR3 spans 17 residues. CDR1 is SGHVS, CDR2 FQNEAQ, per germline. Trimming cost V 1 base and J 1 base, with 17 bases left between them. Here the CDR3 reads CASSLGTESTPSYEQYF. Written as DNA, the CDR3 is TGTGCCAGCAGCTTAGGGACAGAATCCACCCCTTCCTACGAGCAGTACTTC.